This T cell receptor beta chain originates from a study of control samples from healthy donors and cancer patients. This clone was found a few times. The table came from immunoSEQ multiplex PCR; TCRdb's copy has only in-frame clones and leaves some out. The sample contains 170,000 or so clones, more than 85% of which appear only once. The CDR3 length is 14 residues. Looked up from germline, CDR1 is MNHNY and CDR2 is SVGAGI (reference sequence). With 2 bases clipped from V and 3 bases from J, the junction kept 3 bases outside the gene matches. The source of this sequence is a woman aged 40 to 49 in good health. The chain couples TRBV6-6 to TRBJ2-7; 8 nucleotides line up with TRBD1. Source material: blood. CDR3 loop: CASSYVTGGYEQYF. CDR3 sequence (DNA): TGTGCCAGCAGTTACGTCACAGGGGGCTACGAGCAGTACTTC.